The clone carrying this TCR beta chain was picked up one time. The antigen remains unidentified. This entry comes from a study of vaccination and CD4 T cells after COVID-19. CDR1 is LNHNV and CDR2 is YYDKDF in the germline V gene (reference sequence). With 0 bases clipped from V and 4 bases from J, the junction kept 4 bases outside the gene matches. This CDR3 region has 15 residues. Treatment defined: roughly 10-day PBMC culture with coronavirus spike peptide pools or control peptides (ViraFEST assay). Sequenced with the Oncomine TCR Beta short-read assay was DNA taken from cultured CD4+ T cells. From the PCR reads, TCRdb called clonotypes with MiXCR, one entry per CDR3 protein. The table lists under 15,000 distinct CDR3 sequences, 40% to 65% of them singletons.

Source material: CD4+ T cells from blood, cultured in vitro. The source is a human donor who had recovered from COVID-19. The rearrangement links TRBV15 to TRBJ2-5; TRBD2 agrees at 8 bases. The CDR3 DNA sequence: TGTGCCACCAGCAGAGATAGCGGGAACGGAGAGACCCAGTACTTC. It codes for CATSRDSGNGETQYF.